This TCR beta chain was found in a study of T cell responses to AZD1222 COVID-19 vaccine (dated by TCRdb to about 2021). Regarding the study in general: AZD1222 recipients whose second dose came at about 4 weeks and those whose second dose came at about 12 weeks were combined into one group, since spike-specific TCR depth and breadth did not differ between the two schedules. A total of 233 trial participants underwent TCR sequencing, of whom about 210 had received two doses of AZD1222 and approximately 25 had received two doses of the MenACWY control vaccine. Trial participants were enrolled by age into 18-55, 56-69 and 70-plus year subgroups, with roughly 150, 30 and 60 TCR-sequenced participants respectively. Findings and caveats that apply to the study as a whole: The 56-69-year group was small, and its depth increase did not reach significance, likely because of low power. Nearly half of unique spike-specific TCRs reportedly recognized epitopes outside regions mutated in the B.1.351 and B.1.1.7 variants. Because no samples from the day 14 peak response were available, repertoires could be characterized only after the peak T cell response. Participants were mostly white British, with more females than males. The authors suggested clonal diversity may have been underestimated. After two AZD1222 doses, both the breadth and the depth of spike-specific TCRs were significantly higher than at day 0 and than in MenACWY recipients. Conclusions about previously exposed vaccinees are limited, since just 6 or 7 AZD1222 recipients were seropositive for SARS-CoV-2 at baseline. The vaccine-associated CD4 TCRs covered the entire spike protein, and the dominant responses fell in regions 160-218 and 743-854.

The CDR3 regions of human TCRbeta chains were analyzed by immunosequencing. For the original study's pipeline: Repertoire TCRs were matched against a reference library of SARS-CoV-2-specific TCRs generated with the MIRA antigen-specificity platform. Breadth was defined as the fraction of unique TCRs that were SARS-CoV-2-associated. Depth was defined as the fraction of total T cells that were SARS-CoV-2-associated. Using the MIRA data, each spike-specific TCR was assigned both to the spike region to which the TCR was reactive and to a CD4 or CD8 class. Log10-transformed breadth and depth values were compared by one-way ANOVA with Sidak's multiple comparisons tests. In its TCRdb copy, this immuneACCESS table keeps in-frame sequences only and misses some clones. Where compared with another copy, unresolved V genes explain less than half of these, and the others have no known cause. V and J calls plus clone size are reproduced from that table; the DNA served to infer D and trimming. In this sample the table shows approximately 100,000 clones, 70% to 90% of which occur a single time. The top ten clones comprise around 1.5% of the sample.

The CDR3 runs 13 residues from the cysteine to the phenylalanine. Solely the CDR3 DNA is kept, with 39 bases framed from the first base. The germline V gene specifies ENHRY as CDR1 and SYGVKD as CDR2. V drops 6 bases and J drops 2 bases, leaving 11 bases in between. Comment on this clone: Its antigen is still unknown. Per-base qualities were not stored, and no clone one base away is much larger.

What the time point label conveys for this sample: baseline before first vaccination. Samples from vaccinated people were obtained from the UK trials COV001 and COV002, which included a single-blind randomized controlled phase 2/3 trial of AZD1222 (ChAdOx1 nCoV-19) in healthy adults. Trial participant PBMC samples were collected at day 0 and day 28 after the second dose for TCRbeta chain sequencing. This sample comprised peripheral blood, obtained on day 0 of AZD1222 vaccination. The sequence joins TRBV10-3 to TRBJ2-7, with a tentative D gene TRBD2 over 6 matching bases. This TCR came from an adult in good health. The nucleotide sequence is TGTGCCATCAGGAGCGGGCCGGCCTACGAGCAGTACTTC. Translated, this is CAIRSGPAYEQYF.